One T cell receptor (beta chain) is described in this entry. The antigen is not known. The sample is drawn from a study of beta chain features in type 1 diabetes. From germline, CDR1 is SGHNT and CDR2 YYREEE (reference sequence). Losses at the gene ends were 4 bases for V and 7 bases for J; bases not matched to a gene: 7. This CDR3 has 13 amino acids. Regarding the study as a whole: When Type 1 diabetes patients were examined, their TCRB CDR3s proved moderately but significantly shorter in all four CD4+ subsets.

Reverse transcribing all isolated RNA meant expressed TCRB transcripts were sequenced. Produced via immunoSEQ multiplex PCR; TCRdb's table is partial and in-frame only. The sample lists about 160,000 clones; under 9.5% were seen once. The sample comprised central memory CD4+ T cells from blood. The V and J genes are TRBV5-4 and TRBJ1-1; 7 bases map to TRBD1. The clonotype was recovered from a man between 18 and 35 years old with type 1 diabetes. CDR3 sequence: CASSIDRAGEAFF. CDR3 bases: TGTGCCAGCAGCATTGACAGGGCGGGTGAAGCTTTCTTT.